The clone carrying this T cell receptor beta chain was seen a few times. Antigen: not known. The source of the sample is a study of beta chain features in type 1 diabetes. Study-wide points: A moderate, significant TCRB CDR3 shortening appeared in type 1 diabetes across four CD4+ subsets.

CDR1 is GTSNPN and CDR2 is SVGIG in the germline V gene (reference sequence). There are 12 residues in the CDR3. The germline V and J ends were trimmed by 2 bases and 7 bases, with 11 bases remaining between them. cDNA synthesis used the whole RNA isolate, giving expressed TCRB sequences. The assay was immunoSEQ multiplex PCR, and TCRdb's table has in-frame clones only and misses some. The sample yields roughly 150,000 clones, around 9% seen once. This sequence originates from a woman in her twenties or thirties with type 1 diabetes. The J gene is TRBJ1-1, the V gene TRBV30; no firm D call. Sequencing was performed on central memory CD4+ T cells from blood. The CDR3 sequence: CAWSTGLNEAFF. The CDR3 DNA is TGTGCCTGGAGTACGGGGTTGAATGAAGCTTTCTTT.